The 22 T cell receptor beta chains listed next were all sequenced from one sample in a study of T cells in Graves' hyperthyroidism and ophthalmopathy. From RNA transcripts, TCR beta CDR3 regions were amplified. The HTBI primer set drove a first-round RT-PCR of the TCR CDR3. TCRdb analysed the multiplex PCR reads with MiXCR anew, one entry per CDR3 protein. The sample shows 530,000 or so distinct CDR3 sequences, 46% of them seen only once. Sequenced sample: peripheral blood or thyroid tissue (not recorded which). The origin of the receptors is a woman aged 18-29 years with Graves' hyperthyroidism.

There are many counts of this clonotype. The V gene is TRBV5-1, the J gene TRBJ2-2, with 8 bases fitting TRBD1. Germline CDR1 is SGHRS and CDR2 is YFSETQ. V dropped 4 bases and J dropped 4; count of bases not matched to a gene: 9. This CDR3 contains 16 residues. The CDR3 reads CASSPLGQGATGELFF. Here the CDR3 DNA reads TGCGCCAGCAGCCCACTAGGGCAGGGGGCCACCGGGGAGCTGTTTTTT.

A few counts support this clonotype. The chain employs TRBV9 and TRBJ2-3; 11 nucleotides align to TRBD2. Germline V CDR1 and CDR2: SGDLS, YYNGEE. The CDR3 runs to 15 residues. After removal of 4 bases from V and 4 bases from J, the junction contained 5 bases not matched to a gene. In DNA form, the CDR3 reads TGTGCCAGCAGCATAGCGGGAGGGCTGGCAGATACGCAGTATTTT. Protein product: CASSIAGGLADTQYF.

The CDR3 DNA reads as TGCGCCAGCAGCCAACTTCCGGGGGAAGAGACCCAGTACTTC. The encoded protein is CASSQLPGEETQYF. V usage is TRBV4-3 and J usage is TRBJ2-5, with a possible D match to TRBD2 (6 bases). Germline V gene lookup returns CDR1 LGHNA and CDR2 YSLEER. With 2 bases removed from V and 3 bases from J, the gap between germline ends came to 10 bases. This CDR3 has 14 amino acids.

At least ten counts were recorded for this clonotype. This chain connects TRBV5-6 to TRBJ1-6, with D hard to call. The length of the CDR3 is 13 residues. The V end lost 3 bases, the J end lost 10 bases, and 11 bases lay between the germline ends. In germline, CDR1 is SGHDT, CDR2 YYEEEE. DNA for the CDR3: TGTGCCAGCAGCTCTGAGGTCCGGTCACCCCTCCACTTT. It specifies CASSSEVRSPLHF.

This clonotype was observed at least ten times. V usage is TRBV7-2 and J usage is TRBJ1-1; D remains ambiguous. CDR1 and CDR2 (germline): SGHTA, FQGNSA. Trimming took 8 bases from V and 0 from J, leaving 10 bases between them. The CDR3 spans 13 residues. In nucleotides, the CDR3 is TGTGCCAGCTCTATCTCGGTGAACACTGAAGCTTTCTTT. Protein: CASSISVNTEAFF.

This clonotype was picked up a small number of times. This sequence joins TRBV29-1 and TRBJ2-1; a possible D gene is TRBD2 (6 bases). This CDR3 has 11 amino acids. V was cut by 6 bases and J by 6 bases, with 9 bases left in between. Germline V lookup: CDR1 SQVTM, CDR2 ANQGSEA. The CDR3 DNA follows: TGCAGCGTCTATAGCGGCAATGAGCAGTTCTTC. Protein sequence: CSVYSGNEQFF.

The genes are TRBV2 and TRBJ1-2; 9 positions agree with TRBD1. J gave up 5 bases and V 5 bases, and 18 bases lay outside the gene matches. Germline V gene lookup returns CDR1 SNHLY and CDR2 FYNNEI. This CDR3 contains 18 residues. This chain's CDR3 is CASSPLRRTGVFGYGYTF. The CDR3 nucleotides read TGTGCCAGCAGTCCACTCCGTAGGACAGGGGTCTTCGGTTATGGCTACACCTTC.

This clonotype was seen at least ten times. This chain joins TRBV5-1 and TRBJ2-7; no clear D. The CDR3 has 15 amino acids. Germline V gene lookup returns CDR1 SGHRS and CDR2 YFSETQ. V lost 0 bases to trimming and J lost 0 bases, with 10 bases between them. CDR3 in amino acids: CASSLVTGSSYEQYF. CDR3 bases: TGCGCCAGCAGCTTGGTGACGGGTAGCTCCTACGAGCAGTACTTC.

The chain recombines TRBV7-8 with TRBJ2-2, with 7 positions matching TRBD1. The germline CDR1 and CDR2 sequences are SGHVS and FQNEAQ. Trimming removed 3 bases from V and 6 bases from J; junction bases left unmatched: 10. The CDR3 sequence is 16 residues long. CDR3 sequence (DNA): TGTGCCAGCAGCTTTGGGACAGAACTCACCTCCGGGGAGCTGTTTTTT. This encodes CASSFGTELTSGELFF.

In this sample, this clonotype turned up a few times. The CDR3 coding sequence is TGTGCCAGCAGTGATGAGGGCTTGGGAGGCTACACCTTC. Amino acids: CASSDEGLGGYTF. This rearrangement joins TRBV2 to TRBJ1-2; D uncertain. Trimming pared 3 bases from V and 8 bases from J, leaving 13 bases between. Germline-derived CDR1 and CDR2 are SNHLY and FYNNEI. The CDR3 is made up of 13 amino acids. The variable domain in full, with the rest retrieved from reference TRBV2 and TRBJ1-2, is EPEVTQTPSHQVTQMGQEVILRCVPISNHLYFYWYRQILGQKVEFLVSFYNNEISEKSEIFDDQFSVERPDGSNFTLKIRSTKLEDSAMYFCASSDEGLGGYTFGSGTRLTVV.

This clonotype has a count of ten or more. The chain joins TRBV20-1 to TRBJ2-7; 11 bases are shared with TRBD2. This CDR3 contains 15 residues. The V gene end was trimmed by 0 bases and the J gene end by 3 bases; junction bases not matched to a gene: 4. Looked up from germline, CDR1 is DFQATT and CDR2 is SNEGSKA (reference sequence). CDR3 coding DNA: TGCAGTGCTAGAGATGGGCTAGCGGGAGGCTACGAGCAGTACTTC. It codes for CSARDGLAGGYEQYF.

This rearrangement joins TRBV7-8 to TRBJ2-5; perhaps TRBD1 as D (5 bases). Germline-derived CDR1 and CDR2 are SGHVS and FQNEAQ. V lost 5 bases and J lost 5, with 18 bases in between. This CDR3 comprises 15 residues. The CDR3 region is CASSLGTLRAETQYF. In DNA, the CDR3 is TGTGCCAGCAGCCTAGGCACCCTCAGGGCGGAGACCCAGTACTTC.

This rearrangement joins TRBV7-2 to TRBJ2-6; no clear D. Germline V lookup: CDR1 SGHTA, CDR2 FQGNSA. Trimming pared 5 bases from V and 3 bases from J, leaving 8 bases between. CDR3 length: 14 amino acids. The CDR3 reads CASSTARGANVLTF. The CDR3 DNA sequence: TGTGCCAGCAGCACAGCACGTGGGGCCAACGTCCTGACTTTC.

There are a few counts of this clonotype. This chain uses TRBV4-1 with TRBJ2-7, with 10 bases fitting TRBD2. Germline-derived CDR1 and CDR2 are MGHRA and YSYEKL. The CDR3 runs to 16 residues. J gave up 5 bases and V 3 bases, and 10 bases lay outside the gene matches. The CDR3 sequence is CASSQGASGSLNEQYF. The CDR3, as DNA: TGCGCCAGCAGCCAGGGGGCTAGCGGGAGTCTGAACGAGCAGTACTTC.

There are many counts of this clonotype. The chain joins TRBV4-1 to TRBJ1-6, with D hard to call. The CDR3 runs 14 residues. V lost 4 bases to trimming and J lost 7 bases, with 11 bases between them. Per germline, CDR1 MGHRA and CDR2 YSYEKL. CDR3 nucleotides: TGCGCCAGCAGCCCATCCTCGAGGAATTCACCCCTCCACTTT. It specifies CASSPSSRNSPLHF.

The chain has TRBV20-1 and TRBJ2-3; possible D gene TRBD2, 6 bases. V was trimmed by 3 bases and J by 0 bases, leaving 7 bases between them. The CDR3 extends over 13 amino acids. CDR1 is DFQATT, CDR2 SNEGSKA, per germline (reference sequence). The CDR3 loop reads CSASTSSTDTQYF. The CDR3 region has the DNA TGCAGTGCTAGCACTAGCAGCACAGATACGCAGTATTTT.

This chain connects TRBV24-1 to TRBJ2-2, with 12 bases aligning to TRBD2. The CDR3 is 18 amino acids. CDR1 is KGHDR, CDR2 SFDVKD, per germline. The ends lost 4 bases at V and 3 bases at J; junction bases unmatched: 8. CDR3 sequence (DNA): TGTGCCACCAGTGACCCGACTAGCGGGGGTTTAGACACCGGGGAGCTGTTTTTT. Protein sequence: CATSDPTSGGLDTGELFF.

In this sample, this clonotype turned up a few times. This chain joins TRBV27 and TRBJ1-6; TRBD1 aligns across 7 bases. This CDR3 comprises 17 residues. Germline V gives CDR1 MNHEY, CDR2 SMNVEV (reference sequence). Losses at the gene ends were 4 bases for V and 6 bases for J; bases not matched to a gene: 12. The CDR3 region has the DNA TGTGCCAGCAGTTCCCGGGTTTCCGACAGGGTTAATTCACCCCTCCACTTT. Residues: CASSSRVSDRVNSPLHF.

The chain joins TRBV29-1 to TRBJ1-2, with 7 bases matching TRBD1. V shed 5 bases and J 5 bases; nucleotides not matched to a gene: 11. The CDR3 contains 14 residues. Per germline, CDR1 SQVTM and CDR2 ANQGSEA. In DNA, the CDR3 is TGCAGCGTTAGACAGGGAGGCAATGAGTATGGCTACACCTTC. This codes for CSVRQGGNEYGYTF.

The chain employs TRBV7-2 and TRBJ2-7, with 9 nucleotides matching TRBD2. This CDR3 spans 16 amino acids. The germline gives CDR1 SGHTA, CDR2 FQGNSA. Trimming cost V 4 bases and J 2 bases; bases outside gene matches: 9. The CDR3 here is CASSSPRLADTYEQYF. CDR3 DNA sequence: TGTGCCAGCAGCTCCCCCCGACTAGCGGACACCTACGAGCAGTACTTC.

This clonotype was recorded many times. V gene TRBV3-1 combines with J gene TRBJ1-3; D is unresolved. The CDR3 spans 14 residues. Trimming removed 4 bases at V and 3 bases at J, with 10 bases between. CDR1 is LGHDT, CDR2 YNNKEL, per germline (reference sequence). The CDR3 reads CASSLDLGGNTIYF. The CDR3 nucleotides read TGTGCCAGCAGCCTAGACCTGGGTGGAAACACCATATATTTT.

This chain connects TRBV7-6 to TRBJ2-2, with TRBD2 identical over 14 bases. Per the germline V gene, CDR1 is SGHVS and CDR2 is FNYEAQ. V lost 5 bases and J lost 5; bases outside the gene matches: 10. The CDR3 consists of 18 residues. The DNA of the CDR3 is TGTGCCAGCAGCAGGGGACTAGCGGGAGCGAGTTCTACCGGGGAGCTGTTTTTT. Translated: CASSRGLAGASSTGELFF.